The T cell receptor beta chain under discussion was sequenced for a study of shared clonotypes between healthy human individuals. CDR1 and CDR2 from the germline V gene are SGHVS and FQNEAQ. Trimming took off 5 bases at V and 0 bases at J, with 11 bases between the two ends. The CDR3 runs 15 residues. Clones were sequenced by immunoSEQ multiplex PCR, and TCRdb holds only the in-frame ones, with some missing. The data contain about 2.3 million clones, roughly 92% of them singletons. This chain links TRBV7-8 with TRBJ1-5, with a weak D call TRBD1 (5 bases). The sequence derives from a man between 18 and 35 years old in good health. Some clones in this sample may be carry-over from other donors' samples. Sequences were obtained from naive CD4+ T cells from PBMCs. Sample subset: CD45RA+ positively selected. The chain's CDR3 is CASSADSNSNQPQHF. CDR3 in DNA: TGTGCCAGCAGCGCCGACAGCAATAGCAATCAGCCCCAGCATTTT.